Below, 21 T cell receptor beta chains from the same sample are listed, as sequenced in a study of blood T cell repertoires in COVID-19. Libraries were prepared by immunoSEQ multiplex PCR; TCRdb keeps only in-frame clonotypes and omits some of them. The sample has about 270,000 clones, 86% seen once. What was sequenced was peripheral blood. The receptors here all came from a man aged 35-49 years with active or convalescent COVID-19.

The rearrangement joins TRBV5-6 to TRBJ1-1, with TRBD1 as a possible D gene (6 bases). The CDR3 loop spans 15 amino acids. The germline gives CDR1 SGHDT, CDR2 YYEEEE. Trimming pared 0 bases from V and 4 bases from J, leaving 13 bases between. CDR3 in DNA: TGTGCCAGCAGCTTGGGTGGGCGCAGGGGCACTGAAGCTTTCTTT. It translates to CASSLGGRRGTEAFF.

The gene calls are TRBV13 and TRBJ2-2, with D possibly TRBD1 on 6 matching bases. This CDR3 has 14 residues. Trimming pared 6 bases from V and 0 bases from J, leaving 8 bases between. Germline-derived CDR1 and CDR2 are PRHDT and FYEKMQ (reference sequence). CDR3 coding DNA: TGTGCCAGCAGTAGGGGGACGAACACCGGGGAGCTGTTTTTT. This encodes CASSRGTNTGELFF.

V is TRBV6-5 and J is TRBJ1-1; D gene uncertain. In germline, CDR1 is MNHEY, CDR2 SVGAGI. There are 13 residues in the CDR3. V was shortened by 0 bases and J by 3 bases, with 5 bases between the two germline ends. DNA for the CDR3: TGTGCCAGCAGTTACTCGAGCCACACTGAAGCTTTCTTT. The encoded protein is CASSYSSHTEAFF.

CDR3 protein: CASVVRRRTNEKLFF. The CDR3 DNA reads TGTGCCAGCGTTGTCCGCAGGCGAACTAATGAAAAACTGTTTTTT. This sequence joins TRBV2 and TRBJ1-4, with D hard to call. This CDR3 is 15 amino acids long. Germline-derived CDR1 and CDR2 are SNHLY and FYNNEI. Trimming pared 8 bases from V and 1 base from J, leaving 14 bases between.

This sequence joins TRBV28 and TRBJ1-3; TRBD1 might be the D (5 bases). The V gene lost 3 bases and the J gene lost 3 bases, with 12 bases spanning the gap. Germline V gene lookup returns CDR1 MDHEN and CDR2 SYDVKM. This CDR3 comprises 15 residues. This CDR3 reads CASSFSGLGGNTIYF. The CDR3 DNA reads as TGTGCCAGCAGTTTTTCAGGGCTAGGTGGAAACACCATATATTTT.

Turning to this clone: One junction end does not reproduce the germline sequence, and a read error may be involved. V usage is TRBV27 and J usage is TRBJ2-4; 9 nucleotides match TRBD2. Looked up from germline, CDR1 is MNHEY and CDR2 is SMNVEV (reference sequence). This CDR3 contains 16 residues. Here the CDR3 reads CASSVSSGVAKNIQYF. Written as DNA, the CDR3 is TGTGCCAGCAGTGTATCTAGCGGGGTAGCCAAAAACATTCAGTACTTC.

The V call is TRBV13, the J call TRBJ2-1; D gene uncertain. The CDR3 totals 11 residues. Per the germline V gene, CDR1 is PRHDT and CDR2 is FYEKMQ (reference sequence). V lost 5 bases and J lost 7, with 6 bases in between. The chain's CDR3 is CASSHSNEQFF. In nucleotides, the CDR3 is TGTGCCAGCAGCCATAGTAATGAGCAGTTCTTC. Looking up the rest from reference TRBV13 and TRBJ2-1 gives the full variable domain: AAGVIQSPRHLIKEKRETATLKCYPIPRHDTVYWYQQGPGQDPQFLISFYEKMQSDKGSIPDRFSAQQFSDYHSELNMSSLELGDSALYFCASSHSNEQFFGPGTRLTVL.

The rearrangement uses TRBV19 and TRBJ2-3; tentative D call: TRBD2 (7 bases). Germline V gene sequence: CDR1 LNHDA, CDR2 SQIVND (reference sequence). Trimming stripped 5 bases from V and 5 bases from J, with 14 bases between. This CDR3 has 14 residues. Written as DNA, the CDR3 is TGTGCCAGTAGTGCTACGGGGGGCGGAGATACGCAGTATTTT. The encoded protein is CASSATGGGDTQYF.

V gene TRBV25-1 combines with J gene TRBJ1-6; TRBD1 matches 7 bases. CDR1 and CDR2 (germline): MGHDK, SYGVNS. The CDR3 spans 12 residues. V trimming: 7 bases; J trimming: 7 bases; junction bases outside the gene matches: 1. CDR3 in DNA: TGTGCCAGCAAGGGGGCCAATTCACCCCTCCACTTT. Translation gives CASKGANSPLHF.

J is TRBJ2-1 and V is TRBV6-1; 10 bases line up with TRBD1. With V trimmed by 1 base and J by 6 bases, 6 bases remained unmatched. The CDR3 covers 16 residues. The germline CDR1 and CDR2 sequences are MNHNS and SASEGT. CDR3 residues: CASSEGDRGLGNEQFF. Here the CDR3 DNA reads TGTGCCAGCAGTGAAGGTGACAGGGGGCTTGGCAATGAGCAGTTCTTC.

This chain links TRBV11-3 with TRBJ2-7; D gene unclear. This CDR3 is 15 amino acids long. Per germline, CDR1 SGHNT and CDR2 YENEEA. V was trimmed by 0 bases and J by 2 bases, leaving 11 bases between them. CDR3 in amino acids: CASSLDGEAPYEQYF. CDR3 in DNA: TGTGCCAGCAGCTTAGATGGAGAGGCCCCCTACGAGCAGTACTTC.

The chain employs TRBV6-1 and TRBJ1-2; D is unresolved. Germline V gene lookup returns CDR1 MNHNS and CDR2 SASEGT. Trimming took 0 bases from V and 3 from J, leaving 8 bases between them. The CDR3 totals 14 residues. CDR3 nucleotide sequence: TGTGCCAGCAGTGAAGCCCCAGGTGACTATGGCTACACCTTC. It translates to CASSEAPGDYGYTF.

V gene TRBV12-3 or TRBV12-4 combines with J gene TRBJ1-1, with D perhaps matching TRBD1 (5 bases). Trimming pared 2 bases from V and 7 bases from J, leaving 11 bases between. The CDR3 is made up of 13 amino acids. As DNA, the CDR3 is TGTGCCAGCAGTTTATATTTCGGGGGTGAAGCTTTCTTT. Protein sequence: CASSLYFGGEAFF.

This clone is a singleton in its sample. J is TRBJ1-1 and V is TRBV2, with 9 bases fitting TRBD1. Germline V gives CDR1 SNHLY, CDR2 FYNNEI. This CDR3 has 14 residues. With 6 bases clipped from V and 6 bases from J, the junction kept 8 bases outside the gene matches. CDR3 residues: CASRETGGIPEAFF. CDR3 DNA: TGTGCCAGCAGAGAGACAGGGGGTATCCCTGAAGCTTTCTTT.

Regarding this clone: Other DNA sequences within the sample encode an identical CDR3. The chain couples TRBV10-1 to TRBJ2-3; 10 nucleotides align to TRBD2. The CDR3 spans 13 residues. J gave up 2 bases and V 9 bases, and 2 bases lay outside the gene matches. Germline CDR1 WNHNN, CDR2 SYGVQD (reference sequence). The CDR3, as DNA: TGCGCCAGTGGGACTAGCGACACAGATACGCAGTATTTT. Translating gives CASGTSDTDTQYF.

The rearrangement links TRBV10-3 to TRBJ2-1, with TRBD2 as a possible D gene (6 bases). The CDR3 length is 13 residues. Trimming took off 2 bases at V and 8 bases at J, with 10 bases between the two ends. Germline V gives CDR1 ENHRY, CDR2 SYGVKD. The CDR3 DNA is TGTGCCATCAGTGAGGGGGGACTCGATGAGCAGTTCTTC. Translation: CAISEGGLDEQFF.

This clone was picked up a small number of times. The chain employs TRBV27 and TRBJ2-7; tentative D call: TRBD1 (8 bases). V was shortened by 5 bases and J by 2 bases, with 13 bases between the two germline ends. This CDR3 is 14 amino acids long. Looked up from germline, CDR1 is MNHEY and CDR2 is SMNVEV (reference sequence). The CDR3 DNA follows: TGTGCCAGCAGTCCACAGGGGGGGGCCTACGAGCAGTACTTC. It translates to CASSPQGGAYEQYF.

This clone has a single count. The J gene is TRBJ1-4, the V gene TRBV9, with a weak D call TRBD1 (6 bases). Trimming pared 0 bases from V and 0 bases from J, leaving 18 bases between. Germline-derived CDR1 and CDR2 are SGDLS and YYNGEE. This CDR3 is 19 amino acids long. The DNA for the CDR3 is TGTGCCAGCAGCGTAGGGTGGGAGTCAGGGGTCGCAACTAATGAAAAACTGTTTTTT. Translation gives CASSVGWESGVATNEKLFF.

V and J are TRBV7-2 and TRBJ2-7; D is unresolved. Trimming pared 5 bases from V and 0 bases from J, leaving 5 bases between. Germline loops: CDR1 SGHTA, CDR2 FQGNSA. The CDR3 is 12 residues long. The CDR3 coding sequence is TGTGCCAGCAGCCCCAGCTCCTACGAGCAGTACTTC. This encodes CASSPSSYEQYF.

To note about this clone: The same CDR3 can be traced to other DNA sequences in this sample. The V and J genes are TRBV5-6 and TRBJ1-5; D remains ambiguous. Looked up from germline, CDR1 is SGHDT and CDR2 is YYEEEE. The length of the CDR3 is 12 residues. Trimming removed 5 bases from V and 3 bases from J, with 6 bases in between. CDR3 residues: CASSLFNQPQHF. CDR3 DNA sequence: TGTGCCAGCAGTCTCTTCAATCAGCCCCAGCATTTT.

This chain connects TRBV18 to TRBJ1-3; 8 bases map to TRBD1. The germline V gene has CDR1 KGHSH and CDR2 LQKENI. The CDR3 loop spans 15 amino acids. J was trimmed by 2 bases and V by 3 bases; bases with no gene match: 3. The CDR3 protein is CASSPTGDPGNTIYF. In DNA form, the CDR3 reads TGTGCCAGCTCACCGACAGGGGACCCTGGAAACACCATATATTTT. The full variable domain, in which reference TRBV18 and TRBJ1-3 provide the parts outside the CDR3, is NAGVMQNPRHLVRRRGQEARLRCSPMKGHSHVYWYRQLPEEGLKFMVYLQKENIIDESGMPKERFSAEFPKEGPSILRIQQVVRGDSAAYFCASSPTGDPGNTIYFGEGSWLTVV.